The entry that follows covers one T cell receptor beta chain sequence. The antigen it binds to is not known. Base qualities were left out, and no much larger clone turns up one base away. The data derive from a study of cytomegalovirus exposure and HLA in healthy donors (dated by TCRdb to about 2017). The study in broad terms: An earlier analysis of approximately 640 of the donors reported 250 to 300 Gb of sequence data and about 100 million unique TCR beta sequences from about 179 million T cells. An early release that covered more than 550 HLA-typed donors contained approximately 300 gigabases of sequencing data and 70 million to 100 million unique TCR sequences. Of the roughly 410 genotyped donors, 81% were placed in the genetic ancestry cluster associated with self-reported Caucasian donors. The study was designed to test whether signatures of past pathogen exposure could be identified by cataloging public T cell receptors. The T cell repertoires of under 750 subjects were profiled by immunosequencing and related to cytomegalovirus serostatus. Besides the first cohort of under 700 subjects, a separate validation cohort made up of over a hundred different subjects was used. To predict cytomegalovirus infection status, the study combined high-throughput TCR immunosequencing, statistical association of individual TCRs with disease status, and machine learning. A later analysis re-analyzed previously published TCR beta repertoires from 650 to 800 donors and added high-resolution HLA genotyping to study TCR occurrence patterns. Rather than using new phenotypic data, the later analysis identified candidate immune exposures from TCR beta sequences and from how often those sequences occurred across donors. To decide whether each TCR beta V gene segment behaved as functional or pseudogenic, an earlier analysis of some 600 of the donors relied on high-throughput TCR beta sequencing. Alongside the repertoire data, information on donor age, sex, ethnicity and CMV serostatus was compiled. A later genetic analysis took genome-wide SNP genotypes for about three fifths of the 666 donors and used that subset as a discovery cohort. Every discovery cohort repertoire had been produced on one sequencing platform. Both class I and class II loci were covered by HLA typing, at four-digit resolution. Typing coverage differed by locus: A, B, C, DRB1 and DQB1 were typed in roughly 629-630 donors, DQA1 in roughly 510, DPA1 in some 600, and DPB1 in just under 490. About 5 DR-DQ haplotypes were handled as single units for association and clustering, since linkage in the cohort was strong. Among under 450 genotyped donors of the cohort, an average of roughly 240,000 unique TCR beta nucleotide sequences were sequenced per donor, roughly 20% of them non-productive.

The paper's findings and limits, for the study overall: The earlier analysis of about 600 of the donors excluded approximately 17 rarely observed V segments, including chromosome 9 orphons, because counts were too low. Specific HLA alleles were associated with 18,000 or so TCR beta sequences at a false discovery rate of 0.05 in a later analysis. A later analysis found that HLA-associated TCR beta chains were more clonally expanded and had lower generation probabilities than equally common non-associated chains. Three of the identified cytomegalovirus-associated TCR beta chains were confirmed in vitro to be specific for cytomegalovirus antigens. HLA typing was unavailable for some donors at each locus, so association tests used only the typed subset. In a later genetic analysis, a missense DCLRE1C variant was associated with V-gene and J-gene trimming of TCR beta chains, and the association was replicated in an independent cohort. According to a later analysis, parvovirus B19, influenza, CMV and Epstein-Barr virus appeared linked to several top co-occurrence clusters. The cohort was sequenced for TCR beta chains only, and without alpha or paired-chain data the features that could be detected were limited. Roughly uniform sequencing depth across donors was assumed in presence/absence analyses, although this assumption may not hold. The classifier was reported to diagnose cytomegalovirus status with high specificity and sensitivity in both the original cohort and the validation cohort. In a later analysis, most CMV-associated TCR beta chains were found to appear HLA-restricted, with HLA associations seemingly driven largely by CMV exposure. A later genetic analysis reported fewer N-insertions in productive TCRs among donors in an Asian-associated ancestry cluster than the roughly 620-donor mean. Most TCR sequences were observed very rarely across donors, whereas some public TCRs were present in many individuals. It was suggested by the authors that the approach could potentially be generalized to other disease states and immunological phenotypes. When HLA alleles, especially DR and DQ, strongly co-occurred, TCR associations were difficult to assign to individual alleles. Linkage disequilibrium might explain the correlated functional status among segregating V segments, but an unknown experimental factor could not be excluded. A cluster of highly shared sequence variants was judged likely to be a technical artifact of the sequencing pipeline. A further reported finding was that TCR beta sequences accurately predicted the HLA-A and HLA-B alleles for most subjects in the first cohort. Immune exposure information for the cohort was limited to CMV serostatus. According to a later analysis, TCR association rates differed among HLA loci, with DRB1 alleles showing the most associated TCRs and HLA-C alleles showing the fewest. Because the 87-base-pair reads could not distinguish some IMGT-functional V segments, including TRBV6-2 and TRBV6-3, those segments were excluded. Broadly in line with IMGT annotations, most TCR beta V segments showed up in productive rearrangements about 90% or about 30% of the time in an earlier analysis of 450 to 750 of the donors. The study gave a list of around 170 TCR beta chains associated with cytomegalovirus.

There are 15 amino acids in the CDR3, from cysteine to phenylalanine inclusive. Only CDR3 DNA is held: 45 bases, read in frame from base 1. V drops 5 bases and J drops 5 bases, leaving 18 bases in between. In the germline V gene (reference sequence), CDR1 corresponds to SEHNR and CDR2 to FQNEAQ. Library method: the immunoSEQ multiplex PCR assay. For the multiplex PCR, a mixture combining 60 forward primers for TCR Vbeta segments and 13 reverse primers for TCR Jbeta segments was used. Amplification of the CDR3 region of rearranged TCR beta genes was performed with a multiplex PCR assay on genomic DNA. The Illumina HiSeq System was used to sequence the amplified TCR beta libraries as 87-base-pair reads. The study's own analysis went as follows. A later analysis counted around 72 million unique TCR beta chains across the 700 or so repertoires, and around 12 million of these chains were shared by at least two donors. Raw reads were error-corrected and collapsed into unique sequences by a nearest-neighbor algorithm in which closely related sequences were merged to remove PCR and sequencing errors. To assign V, D and J gene segments, CDR3 sequences were aligned to IMGT reference sequences. Each retained sequence needed at least a six-nucleotide match to both a V gene segment and a J gene segment. A rearrangement was called productive if the CDR3 had no stop codons and remained in frame with V and J, and every other rearrangement was called non-productive. CDR3 was defined according to IMGT convention as the region running from the second conserved V-encoded cysteine to the conserved J-encoded phenylalanine. The earlier analysis of 587 of the donors excluded any sequence lacking an unambiguous match to a single V gene segment. In an earlier analysis of approximately 550 of the donors, V segments were called functional above 56.7% productive rearrangements and were called segregating when the between-donor standard deviation exceeded 5%. A statistical classification framework was built to diagnose cytomegalovirus status from the catalog of TCR beta chain sequences. V and J gene assignment, in a later analysis, came from comparing TCR nucleotide sequences with IMGT/GENE-DB human TR gene sequences. The TCRdist pipeline was used in a later analysis to assign CDR3 sequences and most-parsimonious VDJ recombination scenarios. In a later analysis, each TCR beta chain was defined by its CDR3 amino acid sequence together with its V-gene family, and reads without a unique V-gene family were excluded. A later analysis removed nearly 600 highly shared, low-generation-probability nucleotide sequences to deal with suspected cross-contamination and a sequencing artifact. In a later analysis, a clonal expansion index for each public chain was calculated from normalized within-repertoire ranks of inferred template counts. Generation probabilities in a later analysis came from a VDJ recombination model fitted to out-of-frame rearrangements, and those results were checked against IGoR. A later analysis scored TCR-TCR, TCR-HLA and TCR-CMV co-occurrence with hypergeometric tests, applying a repertoire-size bias correction to TCR pairs. To estimate false discovery rates, a later analysis permuted the HLA or CMV assignments 20 times. In a later analysis, co-occurring TCRs were grouped with DBSCAN, and TCRdist sequence similarity was added when clustering was performed within HLA-allele-positive subsets. For co-occurrence clustering, repertoires with fewer than 30,000 or more than 120,000 public chains were excluded, along with four to six repertoires with anomalous nucleotide sharing. Not all clones reach the TCRdb copy of this immuneACCESS table, which keeps in-frame sequences only. Checked studies attribute under half of the gap to unresolved V genes and leave the rest unexplained. V and J calls plus clone size are reproduced from that table; the DNA served to infer D and trimming. The sample table lists 150,000 or so clones, about two thirds of them with a count of one. The ten largest make up 1.5% to 2% of the sample.

The cohort comprised approximately 700 healthy bone marrow donors. At the time of sampling, every cohort member was nominally healthy, though immune exposures that went unrecorded were likely present. The donor was CMV seronegative and belonged to the group of 352 seronegative cohort members. Each donor provided a peripheral blood sample, and peripheral blood mononuclear cells were used for TCR beta sequencing. The Qiagen DNeasy Blood Extraction Kit was used to extract genomic DNA from the blood cell samples. The sequenced sample was PBMCs. The sequence joins TRBV7-9 to TRBJ1-1; TRBD1 is possibly the D segment (6 matching bases). The source of this sequence is a woman aged 18-29 years in good health and CMV-seronegative. The CDR3 loop reads CASSPAQGARTEAFF. The nucleotide sequence reads TGTGCCAGCAGCCCTGCACAGGGTGCTAGGACTGAAGCTTTCTTT. This CDR3, with the reference TRBV7-9 and TRBJ1-1 proteins standing in past its ends, gives the full variable domain DTGVSQNPRHKITKRGQNVTFRCDPISEHNRLYWYRQTLGQGPEFLTYFQNEAQLEKSRLLSDRFSAERPKGSFSTLEIQRTEQGDSAMYLCASSPAQGARTEAFFGQGTRLTVV.